This T cell receptor (beta chain) was recovered during a study of blood T cell repertoires in COVID-19. Study context: PBMCs, B-cell-depleted T cells, or T cells provided the cDNA or gDNA that made up the material.

Remarks on this clone: This CDR3 is also generated by other DNA sequences in the sample.

The method was immunoSEQ multiplex PCR; TCRdb's version includes in-frame clones alone and lacks a portion of them. The sample gives about 120,000 clones, more than 75% of which show up once; less than 2% is in the top ten. Trimming removed 4 bases from V and 1 base from J; junction bases left unmatched: 3. Germline CDR1 MDHEN, CDR2 SYDVKM. The CDR3 spans 15 residues. What was sequenced was peripheral blood. The sequence was collected from a human donor in a cohort sampled during active COVID-19. The V gene is TRBV28, the J gene TRBJ2-1; 8 nucleotides agree with TRBD1. CDR3 in DNA: TGTGCCAGCAGTTGGACAGGGAAGTCCTACAATGAGCAGTTCTTC. It encodes CASSWTGKSYNEQFF.